The next 7 T cell receptor beta chains were all read from a single sample in a study of T cell responses to AZD1222 COVID-19 vaccine. The assay was immunoSEQ multiplex PCR, and TCRdb's table has in-frame clones only and misses some. The table records tens of thousands of clones, around 80% of them present only once. This specimen consisted of peripheral blood, obtained 28 days after the second AZD1222 dose. The origin of the receptors is an adult who received the AZD1222 COVID-19 vaccine.

The rearrangement uses TRBV6-1 and TRBJ2-1; 9 nucleotides align to TRBD2. This CDR3 has 16 residues. The germline V gene has CDR1 MNHNS and CDR2 SASEGT. V shed 7 bases and J 7 bases; nucleotides not matched to a gene: 14. The CDR3 region has the DNA TGTGCCAGCAAAGAAGCGGGAGGTGGACGGCTTAATGAGCAGTTCTTC. This translates into CASKEAGGGRLNEQFF.

This CDR3 reads CASSLVQTSGNEQFF. DNA of the CDR3: TGTGCCAGCAGCTTAGTCCAGACTAGCGGGAATGAGCAGTTCTTC. The chain combines TRBV13 with TRBJ2-1, with 10 bases lining up with TRBD2. The CDR3 is made up of 15 amino acids. Unmatched junction bases numbered 4, after V lost 1 base and J lost 7 bases. Germline CDR1 is PRHDT and CDR2 is FYEKMQ (reference sequence). Full variable domain (rest looked up from reference TRBV13 and TRBJ2-1): AAGVIQSPRHLIKEKRETATLKCYPIPRHDTVYWYQQGPGQDPQFLISFYEKMQSDKGSIPDRFSAQQFSDYHSELNMSSLELGDSALYFCASSLVQTSGNEQFFGPGTRLTVL.

The chain employs TRBV6-5 and TRBJ2-2; a weak D match, TRBD2 (6 bases). Trimming shortened V by 9 bases and J by 1 base, and 15 bases separated the two germline ends. CDR3 length: 15 residues. Per germline, CDR1 MNHEY and CDR2 SVGAGI. CDR3: CASRRDSRNTGELFF. DNA of the CDR3: TGTGCCAGTCGACGGGACTCCCGGAACACCGGGGAGCTGTTTTTT.

The V gene is TRBV30, the J gene TRBJ1-4; 7 bases align to TRBD1. CDR1 is GTSNPN and CDR2 is SVGIG in the germline V gene (reference sequence). The junction had 9 bases not matched to a gene; V was cut back by 3 bases and J by 8 bases. The CDR3 has 14 amino acids. The CDR3 reads CAWRNRGSGEKLFF. In nucleotides, the CDR3 is TGTGCCTGGAGGAACAGGGGTTCGGGCGAAAAACTGTTTTTT. Full variable domain (rest looked up from reference TRBV30 and TRBJ1-4): SQTIHQWPATLVQPVGSPLSLECTVEGTSNPNLYWYRQAAGRGLQLLFYSVGIGQISSEVPQNLSASRPQDRQFILSSKKLLLSDSGFYLCAWRNRGSGEKLFFGSGTQLSVL.

The chain uses TRBV18 and TRBJ2-2; 7 nucleotides match TRBD1. The CDR3 runs 13 residues. With 4 bases clipped from V and 6 bases from J, the junction kept 2 bases outside the gene matches. Germline CDR1 KGHSH, CDR2 LQKENI. CDR3 nucleotides: TGTGCCAGCTCACAGACAGGGTCCGGGGAGCTGTTTTTT. It yields the protein CASSQTGSGELFF.

This clone was observed a single time. The V call is TRBV30, the J call TRBJ2-7; 10 bases map to TRBD2. V lost 4 bases and J lost 4; bases outside the gene matches: 4. Germline lookup yields CDR1 GTSNPN and CDR2 SVGIG (reference sequence). The CDR3 spans 13 residues. As DNA, the CDR3 is TGTGCCTGGAATAGCGGGGGGAGTTACGAGCAGTACTTC. Translated, it gives CAWNSGGSYEQYF.

The chain combines TRBV3-1 (or the pseudogene TRBV3-2) with TRBJ2-1, with 8 bases fitting TRBD1. V gave up 3 bases and J gave up 15 bases; unmatched junction bases: 10. Looked up from germline, CDR1 is LGHDT and CDR2 is YNNKEL (reference sequence). The CDR3 runs 13 residues. The CDR3 is CASSHGGTGYLFF. Written as DNA, the CDR3 is TGTGCCAGCAGCCACGGTGGGACAGGTTATCTGTTCTTC.